This T cell receptor beta chain originates from a study of blood T cell repertoires in COVID-19. Only one count was recorded for this clone. The method was immunoSEQ multiplex PCR; TCRdb's version includes in-frame clones alone and lacks a portion of them. This sample has 180,000 or so clones, with 80% to 90% found just once. Trimming stripped 6 bases from V and 0 bases from J, with 15 bases between. Germline CDR1 is MNHNY and CDR2 is SVGAGI (reference sequence). This CDR3 is built from 16 residues. The sequence came from a woman between 40 and 50 years old with COVID-19, enrolled during active disease. The sequenced material came from peripheral blood. This chain joins TRBV6-6 and TRBJ1-5; D perhaps matches TRBD1 (5 bases). The CDR3 DNA follows: TGTGCCAGCAGCCCAACCCGGGGGTTTAGCAATCAGCCCCAGCATTTT. It yields the protein CASSPTRGFSNQPQHF.